A selection of T cell receptor beta chains follows, all from one sample in a study of Ad26.COV2.S vaccination and SARS-CoV-2 variants. Using immunoSEQ multiplex PCR, the repertoire was profiled, and TCRdb retains in-frame clones only, with some absent. The repertoire has 400,000 to 450,000 clones, about 90% of them found once; the top ten carry about 4.5%. Sample: peripheral blood, taken in a trial of Ad26.COV2.S vaccine versus placebo. The source is a person aged 18 to 65 who received the Ad26.COV2.S COVID-19 vaccine or a placebo. Both conserved end residues are part of each CDR3. A D gene is named only where the DNA matches it firmly. A row's size may be missing; if present it is once, few, many or a size class.

v_call	clone_size	j_call	d_call	cdr3_nt	cdr3_aa
TRBV7-9	NA	TRBJ1-3	NA	TGTGCCAGCAGCTTTTCGGAATCCCGGGACACCATATATTTT	CASSFSESRDTIYF
TRBV11-2	NA	TRBJ1-5	TRBD1	TGTGCCAGCAGCCATGGACAGGGAGCTAATCAGCCCCAGCATTTT	CASSHGQGANQPQHF
TRBV6-2/TRBV6-3	NA	TRBJ2-7	NA	TGTGCCAGCAGTGGAAACAGGGTGTCGGCCTACGAGCAGTACTTC	CASSGNRVSAYEQYF
TRBV21-1	NA	TRBJ2-3	NA	TGTGCCAGCAGCTCCCTAGCGGGAGGAGGAACAGATACGCAGTATTTT	CASSSLAGGGTDTQYF
TRBV19	NA	TRBJ2-5	TRBD1	TGTGCCAGTAGTATCACAGGGGTTGAGACCCAGTACTTC	CASSITGVETQYF
TRBV30	NA	TRBJ1-5	NA	TGTGCCTGGAGGGGTTCTCGCAATCAGCCCCAGCATTTT	CAWRGSRNQPQHF
TRBV4-2	NA	TRBJ2-2	NA	TGTGCCAGCAGCCAAGACGGCGTCACCGGGGAGCTGTTTTTT	CASSQDGVTGELFF
TRBV7-2	once	TRBJ2-6	TRBD2	TGTGCCAGCAGCTCGGGACTAGCTGGGGCCAACGTCCTGACTTTC	CASSSGLAGANVLTF
TRBV6-5	NA	TRBJ2-4	NA	TGTGCCAGCAGTTACTCGGCAGCGGTTAAAAACATTCAGTACTTC	CASSYSAAVKNIQYF
TRBV5-4	NA	TRBJ2-1	TRBD2	TGTGCCAGCAGCATAGGACTAGCGGTTCAGAATGAGCAGTTCTTC	CASSIGLAVQNEQFF
TRBV28	NA	TRBJ2-5	TRBD1	TGTGCCAGCACCGAATCGGGGACAGGGTGGTCGTGGGGAGGAGAGACCCAGTACTTC	CASTESGTGWSWGGETQYF
TRBV7-2	once	TRBJ2-7	NA	TGTGCCAGCAGCCGTAGCGCCTCCTACGAGCAGTACTTC	CASSRSASYEQYF
TRBV5-1	NA	TRBJ2-7	TRBD1	TGCGCCAGCAGCTTGGGGGGACAGGGGCCATCCCTTTCCTACGAGCAGTACTTC	CASSLGGQGPSLSYEQYF
TRBV13	NA	TRBJ2-2	TRBD1	TGTGCCAGCAGCCTGGGACAGGGGGACACCGGGGAGCTGTTTTTT	CASSLGQGDTGELFF
TRBV7-9	NA	TRBJ2-7	TRBD1	TGTGCCAGCAGCTTTGTGGGACAGGGTTATGACGAGCAGTACTTC	CASSFVGQGYDEQYF
TRBV7-2	few	TRBJ2-7	TRBD2	TGTGCCAGCAGCTTAGCCCCGCAACTAGCGGGAGGAGGTTACGAGCAGTACTTC	CASSLAPQLAGGGYEQYF
TRBV6-2/TRBV6-3	NA	TRBJ2-1	TRBD2	TGTGCCAGCAGTTACTTAGCGGGAGTTAGTGACAATGAGCAGTTCTTC	CASSYLAGVSDNEQFF
TRBV28	once	TRBJ2-5	TRBD1	TGTGCCAGCAGTTTAGGACAGGGGCTCGGAGAGACCCAGTACTTC	CASSLGQGLGETQYF
TRBV14	once	TRBJ2-5	NA	TGTGCCAGCAGCGTACGACTAGACCCCCAAGAGACCCAGTACTTC	CASSVRLDPQETQYF
TRBV19	NA	TRBJ1-1	NA	TGTGCCAGTAGTATTGAAGTGAACACTGAAGCTTTCTTT	CASSIEVNTEAFF
TRBV11-1	NA	TRBJ2-4	TRBD2	TGTGCCAGCAGCCCACTAGCGGAGGGGGGGAACATTCAGTACTTC	CASSPLAEGGNIQYF
TRBV24-1	NA	TRBJ2-2	TRBD1	TGTGCCACCAGTGATGAGGGGACAGGGGGCAACACCGGGGAGCTGTTTTTT	CATSDEGTGGNTGELFF
TRBV4-3	NA	TRBJ2-1	NA	TGCGCCAGCAGCCAAGAAAGGACCGACGGCTACAATGAGCAGTTCTTC	CASSQERTDGYNEQFF
TRBV2	NA	TRBJ2-1	TRBD2	TGTGCCAGCAGTACGGGACTAGCGGCCTACAATGAGCAGTTCTTC	CASSTGLAAYNEQFF
TRBV3-1/TRBV3-2	many	TRBJ1-1	TRBD1	TGTGCCAGCATTAGCGACAGGGGGCAAACTGAAGCTTTCTTT	CASISDRGQTEAFF
TRBV5-5	NA	TRBJ2-1	NA	TGTGCCAGCAGCTTGGCCATGGGGAGTAGCCTCGATGAGCAGTTCTTC	CASSLAMGSSLDEQFF
TRBV7-9	NA	TRBJ1-4	TRBD1	TGTGCCAGCAGGGGACAGTATAATGAAAAACTGTTTTTT	CASRGQYNEKLFF
TRBV7-6	NA	TRBJ2-7	TRBD1	TGTGCCAGCAGCTTAGGTGGGGACAGGGGGGCCTACGAGCAGTACTTC	CASSLGGDRGAYEQYF
TRBV5-1	NA	TRBJ2-2	NA	TGCGCCAGCAGCTTGGGGACCGTGAACACCGGGGAGCTGTTTTTT	CASSLGTVNTGELFF
TRBV11-1	NA	TRBJ2-7	TRBD1	TGTGCCAGCAGCTTACCCCGGGACAGTGGTCACGAGCAGTACTTC	CASSLPRDSGHEQYF
TRBV30	once	TRBJ2-6	NA	TGTGCCTGGCCCTCCCATCCCCTAGCAATTTCTCCCTCTGGGGCCAACGTCCTGACTTTC	CAWPSHPLAISPSGANVLTF
TRBV18	once	TRBJ1-1	NA	TGTGCCAGCTCTCCGGGACGAAAGAACACTGAAGCTTTCTTT	CASSPGRKNTEAFF
TRBV11-3	NA	TRBJ2-7	NA	TGTGCCAGCAGTTTGGACAGCTCCTACGAGCAGTACTTC	CASSLDSSYEQYF
TRBV7-2	once	TRBJ2-3	TRBD2	TGTGCCAGCAGCTTAGACGGGACTAGCGGGAGACCTACGCAGTATTTT	CASSLDGTSGRPTQYF
TRBV18	once	TRBJ2-3	NA	TGTGCCAGCTCACCAATCCCAAAGAGCACAGATACGCAGTATTTT	CASSPIPKSTDTQYF
TRBV6-1	NA	TRBJ2-1	NA	TGTGCCAGCAGTGAAAGGACAACTTATCGGGCCTACAATGAGCAGTTCTTC	CASSERTTYRAYNEQFF
TRBV7-2	few	TRBJ2-1	TRBD2	TGTGCCAGCAGCCCGATCGGGACTAGCGGGGAGTTCTTC	CASSPIGTSGEFF
TRBV20-1	NA	TRBJ1-5	NA	TGCAGTGCTAGTCAGGGCAATCAGCCCCAGCATTTT	CSASQGNQPQHF
TRBV28	NA	TRBJ1-1	NA	TGTGCCAGCAGTTTATTAAGGGGAAGGGACTTAATGACTGAAGCTTTCTTT	CASSLLRGRDLMTEAFF
TRBV19	NA	TRBJ2-3	TRBD2	TGTGCCAGTAGTAAACCCGGGAGGGCCACAGATACGCAGTATTTT	CASSKPGRATDTQYF
TRBV10-3	NA	TRBJ2-5	NA	TGTGCCATCAGTGAGTCGCTGGGGGCTCAAGAGACCCAGTACTTC	CAISESLGAQETQYF
TRBV11-2	NA	TRBJ2-3	TRBD2	TGTGCCAGCAGCCGATACGGGGTCCGGGCTAGCGGGAGCAGAGATACGCAGTATTTT	CASSRYGVRASGSRDTQYF
TRBV9	NA	TRBJ1-2	TRBD1	TGTGCCAGCAGCCCTTCGACAGGGAGGGATGGCTACACCTTC	CASSPSTGRDGYTF
TRBV6-5	once	TRBJ1-4	NA	TGTGCCAGCAGTTACACCAAAGCGGCTAATGAAAAACTGTTTTTT	CASSYTKAANEKLFF
TRBV13	NA	TRBJ1-2	TRBD1	TGTGCCAGCAGCTTGGGACAGGGACCGTATGGCTACACCTTC	CASSLGQGPYGYTF
TRBV3-1/TRBV3-2	NA	TRBJ1-5	NA	TGTGCCAGCAGCCAAGATCGGCGGGCGGGACAAAGAAGCAATCAGCCCCAGCATTTT	CASSQDRRAGQRSNQPQHF
TRBV3-1/TRBV3-2	NA	TRBJ2-7	NA	TGTGCCAGCAGCCCTCGCCCGGGAGCAAAACCTTACGAGCAGTACTTC	CASSPRPGAKPYEQYF
TRBV6-5	NA	TRBJ1-5	NA	TGTGCCAGCACCCCCGGGGGGATAGGGCCCCAGCATTTT	CASTPGGIGPQHF
TRBV18	NA	TRBJ2-2	NA	TGTGCCAGCTCACAGGCGGGGTCCGGGGAGCTGTTTTTT	CASSQAGSGELFF
TRBV27	NA	TRBJ2-1	NA	TGTGCCAGCAGTACCCCGAGGAATGAGCAGTTCTTC	CASSTPRNEQFF
TRBV2	NA	TRBJ2-5	TRBD2	TGTGCCAGCAGTCCGACTAGCCCTCACCAAGAGACCCAGTACTTC	CASSPTSPHQETQYF